This entry lists 4 T cell receptor beta chains sequenced from one sample in a study of cytomegalovirus exposure and HLA in healthy donors. The PCR used 60 Vbeta and 13 Jbeta primers. Measured with immunoSEQ multiplex PCR; TCRdb has only the in-frame clones, and not every one. Its table records approximately 110,000 clones. Source material: PBMCs. The receptors originated from a man aged 35 to 55 in good health and CMV-seronegative.

This rearrangement joins TRBV9 to TRBJ1-1, with D hard to call. Trimming took off 4 bases at V and 5 bases at J, with 15 bases between the two ends. Germline CDR1 reads SGDLS; CDR2 reads YYNGEE. The CDR3 extends over 14 amino acids. This CDR3 reads CASSSRDEGTEAFF. CDR3 DNA: TGTGCCAGCAGCTCCAGAGACGAGGGTACTGAAGCTTTCTTT.

V and J are TRBV5-1 and TRBJ2-3; D uncertain. The CDR3 contains 14 residues. The germline CDR1 and CDR2 sequences are SGHRS and YFSETQ. V lost 0 bases and J lost 0, with 5 bases in between. CDR3 in amino acids: CASSLGLSTDTQYF. In DNA form, the CDR3 reads TGCGCCAGCAGCTTGGGACTCAGCACAGATACGCAGTATTTT.

The chain employs TRBV5-4 and TRBJ2-1; 12 nucleotides agree with TRBD2. This CDR3 spans 15 amino acids. V was clipped by 5 bases and J by 2 bases; unmatched bases: 2. Germline CDR1 and CDR2: SGHNT and YYREEE (reference sequence). The CDR3, as DNA: TGTGCCAGCAGTCGGACTAGCGGGACCTACAATGAGCAGTTCTTC. Amino acid sequence: CASSRTSGTYNEQFF.

The gene calls are TRBV5-1 and TRBJ1-1; D possibly corresponds to TRBD1 (5 bases). Trimming pared 0 bases from V and 5 bases from J, leaving 14 bases between. Germline-derived CDR1 and CDR2 are SGHRS and YFSETQ. This CDR3 comprises 15 residues. The CDR3 nucleotides read TGCGCCAGCAGCTTGGCCGGGATTCGGGGGACTGAAGCTTTCTTT. Translation gives CASSLAGIRGTEAFF.